Presented here are 28 T cell receptor beta chains from one specimen sequenced in a study of metastatic and nonmetastatic thyroid tumors. No treatment had been given to any patient before thyroid surgery. Through MiXCR, TCRdb re-clonotyped the PCR reads. The repertoire consists of 21,000 or so clones, with roughly 12% occurring once and the leading ten covering approximately 25%. The specimen was blood. The receptors derive from a female donor with papillary thyroid cancer or a benign thyroid nodule (not recorded which). Some clones in this sample may be carry-over from other donors' samples.

In this sample, this clone turned up many times. The chain links TRBV12-3 or TRBV12-4 to TRBJ2-3; D may be TRBD2 (6 bases). V was clipped by 5 bases and J by 2 bases, with 11 bases between them. This CDR3 is 14 amino acids long. The CDR3 bases are TGTGCCAGCAGTCTCGGGACTCACACAGATACGCAGTATTTT. Protein sequence: CASSLGTHTDTQYF.

Notes on this clone: A single base separates this from a much larger clone, so it may be a read error. The same CDR3 can be traced to other DNA sequences in this sample. This chain links TRBV5-1 with TRBJ1-1; possible D gene TRBD1, 6 bases. Germline V CDR1 and CDR2: SGHRS, YFSETQ. The CDR3 is made up of 13 amino acids. The CDR3 spells CAGSPTGRTEAFF. In DNA form, the CDR3 reads TGCGCCGGCAGCCCTACAGGGAGGACTGAAGCTTTCTTT.

This clone was counted between two and nine times. The junction departs from the called germline gene at one end, perhaps through a read error. The V call is TRBV12-3 or TRBV12-4, the J call TRBJ2-6; TRBD1 is a possible D gene (5 bases). The CDR3 runs to 14 residues. For the CDR3, the DNA is TGTGCCAGCAATAGCTCCTCTGGGGCCAACGTACTGACTTTC. The encoded protein is CASNSSSGANVLTF.

This clone was seen many times. J is TRBJ2-4 and V is TRBV20-1; D is uncertain. The CDR3 consists of 13 residues. Trimming shortened V by 5 bases and J by 0 bases, and 8 bases separated the two germline ends. Germline V gives CDR1 DFQATT, CDR2 SNEGSKA (reference sequence). CDR3 DNA sequence: TGCAGTGCTCCCATTTTAGCCAAAAACATTCAGTACTTC. This encodes CSAPILAKNIQYF.

This clone showed up just a few times. V is TRBV28 and J is TRBJ1-2; 7 bases line up with TRBD1. Germline CDR1 reads MDHEN; CDR2 reads SYDVKM. The ends lost 4 bases at V and 8 bases at J; junction bases unmatched: 16. This CDR3 contains 16 residues. CDR3 region: CASSSAGVQGMWGYTF. The CDR3 coding sequence is TGTGCCAGCAGTTCCGCCGGCGTACAGGGGATGTGGGGCTACACCTTC.

In its sample, this clone was seen many times. The chain has TRBV24-1 and TRBJ1-1; D ambiguous. V was trimmed by 1 base and J by 5 bases, leaving 7 bases between them. The V gene's germline CDR1 is KGHDR and CDR2 SFDVKD. CDR3 length: 13 residues. The CDR3 DNA sequence: TGTGCCACCAGTGATTTTATGGGAACTGAAGCTTTCTTT. Its protein product is CATSDFMGTEAFF.

This clone was detected a few times. The V and J genes are TRBV24-1 and TRBJ1-2; 8 bases line up with TRBD1. From germline, CDR1 is KGHDR and CDR2 SFDVKD. J gave up 7 bases and V 3 bases, and 6 bases lay outside the gene matches. This CDR3 has 14 residues. This chain's CDR3 is CATSDPGGWGGYTF. DNA for the CDR3: TGTGCCACCAGTGATCCAGGGGGCTGGGGTGGCTACACCTTC.

V is TRBV9 and J is TRBJ2-3; possibly TRBD1 for D (6 bases). The CDR3 is 19 residues long. V was cut by 3 bases and J by 3 bases, with 26 bases left in between. Per the germline V gene, CDR1 is SGDLS and CDR2 is YYNGEE. CDR3 residues: CASSARNSIGLGGTDTQYF. The CDR3 DNA is TGTGCCAGCAGCGCCCGCAACTCCATAGGGTTAGGGGGAACAGATACGCAGTATTTT.

This clone was observed many times. One end of the junction does not line up with germline, which may come from a read error. The genes are TRBV6-1 and TRBJ1-4; possibly TRBD1 for D (6 bases). There are 14 residues in the CDR3. Germline loops: CDR1 MNHNS, CDR2 SASEGT. CDR3 protein: CAAGEGSTNEKLFF. The CDR3 DNA follows: TGCGCCGCAGGGGAGGGCTCAACTAATGAAAAACTGTTTTTT.

Note on this clone: A much larger clone lies a single base off, so this may be a read error. Other DNA sequences within the sample encode an identical CDR3. The rearrangement uses TRBV3-1 and TRBJ1-1; D is ambiguous. The germline gives CDR1 LGHDT, CDR2 YNNKEL (reference sequence). V lost 9 bases, J lost 1 base, and 9 bases lay in between. The CDR3 contains 12 residues. The CDR3 DNA follows: TGTGCCAGTGGGTTCCAGAACACTGAAGCTTTCTTT. It specifies CASGFQNTEAFF.

This clone has a count of ten or more. The chain has TRBV9 and TRBJ2-3; 8 bases fit TRBD2. Trimming took 4 bases from V and 0 from J; bases not matched to a gene: 4. Germline V lookup: CDR1 SGDLS, CDR2 YYNGEE. The CDR3 contains 15 residues. The CDR3 is CASSLVAGSTDTQYF. DNA for the CDR3: TGTGCCAGCAGCTTGGTAGCGGGGAGCACAGATACGCAGTATTTT.

This clone was recorded at least ten times. The chain couples TRBV5-1 to TRBJ1-4; D is perhaps TRBD1 (6 bases). CDR3 length equals 15 residues. The V end lost 0 bases, the J end lost 8 bases, and 14 bases lay between the germline ends. Germline V gene data show CDR1 as SGHRS and CDR2 as YFSETQ. CDR3 in amino acids: CASSLAGGAEEKLFF. CDR3 in DNA: TGCGCCAGCAGCTTGGCCGGGGGGGCTGAGGAAAAACTGTTTTTT.

There are a few counts of this clone. The junction differs from germline at one of its ends, possibly a read error. The rearrangement links TRBV6-1 to TRBJ2-1; D perhaps matches TRBD1 (6 bases). CDR1 and CDR2 (germline): MNHNS, SASEGT. This CDR3 spans 14 amino acids. The CDR3, as DNA: TGTACCAGCAGTGACAGGATCTCCTACAATGAGCAGTTCTTC. Residues: CTSSDRISYNEQFF.

At least ten counts were recorded for this clone. This sequence joins TRBV7-3 and TRBJ2-3, with 9 bases fitting TRBD2. With 5 bases clipped from V and 2 bases from J, the junction kept 5 bases outside the gene matches. Germline assignment: CDR1 SGHTA and CDR2 FQGTGA. The length of the CDR3 is 15 residues. CDR3 DNA: TGTGCCAGCAGCCAAGCGGGGGGTCCCACAGATACGCAGTATTTT. Protein sequence: CASSQAGGPTDTQYF. The full variable domain, its missing parts supplied by reference TRBV7-3 and TRBJ2-3, is GAGVSQTPSNKVTEKGKYVELRCDPISGHTALYWYRQSLGQGPEFLIYFQGTGAADDSGLPNDRFFAVRPEGSVSTLKIQRTERGDSAVYLCASSQAGGPTDTQYFGPGTRLTVL.

V usage is TRBV4-2 and J usage is TRBJ2-7; D unclear. Trimming removed 4 bases at V and 3 bases at J, with 16 bases between. The germline CDR1 and CDR2 sequences are LGHNA and YNFKEQ. CDR3 size: 15 residues. In nucleotides, the CDR3 is TGTGCCAGCAGCCGTGAAAAGGATGTATTCTACGAGCAGTACTTC. Its translation: CASSREKDVFYEQYF.

This sequence joins TRBV29-1 and TRBJ2-7, with 7 bases that match TRBD2. CDR1 is SQVTM and CDR2 is ANQGSEA in the germline V gene. The CDR3 runs to 15 residues. Unmatched junction bases numbered 12, after V lost 4 bases and J lost 3 bases. Written as DNA, the CDR3 is TGCAGCGTTGGCCGGGTGGCGGGAGAGTTCTACGAGCAGTACTTC. Protein sequence: CSVGRVAGEFYEQYF.

The sample holds many counts of this clone. The rearrangement uses TRBV19 and TRBJ1-6; no definite D call. The CDR3 has 13 amino acids. Germline CDR1 and CDR2: LNHDA and SQIVND (reference sequence). The germline V and J ends were trimmed by 1 base and 9 bases, with 7 bases remaining between them. As DNA, the CDR3 is TGTGCCAGTAGTATAGTCCATGCTTCACCCCTCCACTTT. Translation gives CASSIVHASPLHF.

About this clone itself: A clone one base away is much larger, so this may be a read error. The J gene is TRBJ1-3, the V gene TRBV7-9, with D uncertain. Germline CDR1 SEHNR, CDR2 FQNEAQ (reference sequence). This CDR3 is 13 amino acids long. The CDR3 DNA reads TGTGCCATCAGCTTAGAACAGGGAAACACCATATATTTT. Translation gives CAISLEQGNTIYF.

This clone is labeled medium-sized (0.01 to 0.1%). This sequence joins TRBV27 and TRBJ2-3; D gene ambiguous. CDR1 is MNHEY, CDR2 SMNVEV, per germline (reference sequence). The CDR3 extends over 14 amino acids. V was pared by 5 bases and J by 3 bases, with 12 bases between. The DNA for the CDR3 is TGTGCCAGCAGTACGACCAGCCTTACAGATACGCAGTATTTT. Encoded protein: CASSTTSLTDTQYF.

The table lists this clone with many counts. The rearrangement joins TRBV30 to TRBJ2-1, with D perhaps assigned TRBD1 or TRBD2 (6 bases each). V shed 5 bases and J shed 3 bases, with 11 bases lying between them. Germline V CDR1 and CDR2: GTSNPN, SVGIG (reference sequence). CDR3 length equals 13 residues. CDR3 protein: CAWEGGSYNEQFF. In DNA form, the CDR3 reads TGTGCCTGGGAGGGGGGCAGCTACAATGAGCAGTTCTTC.

This clone has at least ten counts. The chain uses TRBV7-3 and TRBJ2-7, with 9 bases identical to TRBD2. V dropped 5 bases and J dropped 6; count of bases not matched to a gene: 8. Germline V gives CDR1 SGHTA, CDR2 FQGTGA. The CDR3 totals 14 residues. CDR3 region: CASSRGGAGGEQYF. The CDR3 DNA is TGTGCCAGCAGCCGAGGAGGAGCGGGAGGCGAGCAGTACTTC.

This clone is categorized as medium-sized. The V and J genes are TRBV6-1 and TRBJ1-2, with D possibly matching TRBD1 (6 bases). The CDR3 runs 16 residues. Between the trimmed V and J ends, which lost 8 bases and 4 bases, there was a span of 23 bases. Germline V lookup: CDR1 MNHNS, CDR2 SASEGT. The CDR3 DNA is TGTGCCAGCCAGACCCACTGGGGGCAGCCCTTCTATGGCTACACCTTC. This codes for CASQTHWGQPFYGYTF.

The chain joins TRBV5-5 to TRBJ2-7; 7 positions agree with TRBD1. The CDR3 runs 15 residues. Germline loops: CDR1 SGHKS, CDR2 YYEKEE (reference sequence). V lost 0 bases to trimming and J lost 3 bases; unmatched junction nucleotides: 6. As DNA, the CDR3 is TGTGCCAGCAGCTTGGGAGACAGGGCCCTCTACGAGCAGTACTTC. This translates into CASSLGDRALYEQYF.

This clone was seen many times. The CDR3 sequence is CASSQNSGRAYNEQFF. The CDR3 DNA sequence: TGCGCCAGCAGCCAAAATAGCGGGAGGGCCTACAATGAGCAGTTCTTC. The V call is TRBV4-1, the J call TRBJ2-1; 11 positions match TRBD2. Germline CDR1 reads MGHRA; CDR2 reads YSYEKL. CDR3 length equals 16 residues. The trim removed 2 bases at V and 2 bases at J, leaving 2 bases unmatched.

To note about this clone: A junction end diverges from the germline sequence, so it may reflect a read error. The chain carries TRBV5-4 and TRBJ2-2; 10 bases map to TRBD2. In germline, CDR1 is SGHNT, CDR2 YYREEE (reference sequence). The CDR3 has 16 amino acids. CDR3 loop: CASSLGSGRLTGEQFF. CDR3 nucleotide sequence: TGTGCCAGCAGCTTGGGTAGCGGGAGGCTCACCGGGGAGCAGTTTTTT.

This clone was observed a handful of times. The identical CDR3 is also encoded by other nucleotide sequences in the sample. The rearrangement joins TRBV11-2 to TRBJ1-2; D is possibly TRBD1 (5 bases). There are 15 residues in the CDR3. The germline CDR1 and CDR2 sequences are SGHAT and FQNNGV. V was cut by 4 bases and J by 7 bases, with 19 bases left in between. The CDR3 nucleotides read TGTGCCAGCAGCTCCGGCGGGGGTTACGCGCGTGGCTACACCTTC. This translates into CASSSGGGYARGYTF.

The table lists this clone with many counts. The same CDR3 arises from other DNA sequences in this sample as well. The V and J genes are TRBV29-1 and TRBJ2-1; D possibly uses TRBD1 or TRBD2 (6 bases each). The V gene lost 6 bases and the J gene lost 1 base, with 16 bases spanning the gap. Germline-derived CDR1 and CDR2 are SQVTM and ANQGSEA. This CDR3 has 15 amino acids. The CDR3 loop is CSVAGTPPSYNEQFF. Here the CDR3 DNA reads TGCAGCGTCGCGGGGACACCACCTTCCTACAATGAGCAGTTCTTC.

This clone has a count of ten or more. The chain couples TRBV2 to TRBJ2-1; D gene ambiguous. Germline V gives CDR1 SNHLY, CDR2 FYNNEI. This CDR3 comprises 14 residues. Trimming took off 3 bases at V and 13 bases at J, with 19 bases between the two ends. CDR3 DNA: TGTGCCAGCAGTGAGGTATCGGGTTGGTCAATACAGTTCTTC. It specifies CASSEVSGWSIQFF.